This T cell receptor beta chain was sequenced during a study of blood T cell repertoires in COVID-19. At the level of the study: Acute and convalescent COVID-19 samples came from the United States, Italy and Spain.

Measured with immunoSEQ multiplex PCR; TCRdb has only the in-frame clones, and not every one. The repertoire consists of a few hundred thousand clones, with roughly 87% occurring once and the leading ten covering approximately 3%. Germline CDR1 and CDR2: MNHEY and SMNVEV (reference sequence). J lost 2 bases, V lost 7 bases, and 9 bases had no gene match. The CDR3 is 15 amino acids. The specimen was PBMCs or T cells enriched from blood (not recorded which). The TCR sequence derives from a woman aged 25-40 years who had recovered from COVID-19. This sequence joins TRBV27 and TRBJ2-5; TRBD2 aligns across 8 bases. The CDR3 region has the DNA TGTGCCAGCAAAATCCACGGGGGGGGTCAAGAGACCCAGTACTTC. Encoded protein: CASKIHGGGQETQYF.